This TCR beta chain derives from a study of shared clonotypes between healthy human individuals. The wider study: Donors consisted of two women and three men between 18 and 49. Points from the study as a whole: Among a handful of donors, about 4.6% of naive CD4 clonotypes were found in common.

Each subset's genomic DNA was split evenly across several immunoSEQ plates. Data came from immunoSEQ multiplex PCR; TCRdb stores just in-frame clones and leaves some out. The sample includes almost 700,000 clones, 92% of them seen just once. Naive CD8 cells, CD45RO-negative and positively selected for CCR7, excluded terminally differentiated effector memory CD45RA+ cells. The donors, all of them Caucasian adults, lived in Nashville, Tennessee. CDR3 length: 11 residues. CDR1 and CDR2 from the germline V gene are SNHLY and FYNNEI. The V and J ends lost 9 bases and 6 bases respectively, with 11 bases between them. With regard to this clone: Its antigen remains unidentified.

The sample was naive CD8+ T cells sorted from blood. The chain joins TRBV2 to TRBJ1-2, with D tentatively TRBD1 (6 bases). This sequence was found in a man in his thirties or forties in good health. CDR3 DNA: TGTGCCAGTCGTGGGGGCAATGGCTACACCTTC. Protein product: CASRGGNGYTF.